One sample yielded the 27 T cell receptor beta chains listed below, sequenced in a study of blood T cell repertoires in COVID-19 (dated by TCRdb to 2019 to 2021). The receptor library was made with the immunoSEQ multiplex PCR assay. Imported from immuneACCESS, the table was reduced by TCRdb to in-frame sequences with V and J called. These copies leave out some clones; in studies compared against another copy, an unresolved V gene accounts for under half, and the cause of the remainder is not known. The sample has about 400,000 clones on record, 86% of them singletons. The top ten clones comprise 1.4% of the sample. Material for sequencing was peripheral blood. The origin of the receptors is a woman aged 30 to 39 with active or convalescent COVID-19.

The rearrangement joins TRBV4-1 to TRBJ2-3; TRBD2 aligns across 15 bases. The V gene end was trimmed by 0 bases and the J gene end by 3 bases; junction bases not matched to a gene: 7. The CDR3 totals 19 residues. CDR1 and CDR2 (germline): MGHRA, YSYEKL. Here the CDR3 reads CASSQDLGLAGGRTDTQYF. The CDR3 region has the DNA TGCGCCAGCAGCCAAGATTTGGGACTAGCGGGAGGAAGGACAGATACGCAGTATTTT.

The chain carries TRBV5-1 and TRBJ1-1; D unresolved. V gave up 2 bases and J gave up 1 base, with 6 bases separating them. CDR1 is SGHRS and CDR2 is YFSETQ in the germline V gene. This CDR3 is built from 13 residues. The CDR3 DNA is TGCGCCAGCAGCTTTAACAAGAACACTGAAGCTTTCTTT. Translated, it gives CASSFNKNTEAFF.

This clone appeared a single time. The CDR3 is CASSVPAGGNEQFF. The CDR3 coding sequence is TGTGCCAGCAGCGTACCAGCGGGAGGTAATGAGCAGTTCTTC. The gene calls are TRBV9 and TRBJ2-1; 9 positions agree with TRBD2. The length of the CDR3 is 14 residues. Trimming at V came to 1 base and at J to 7 bases, leaving 3 bases not matched to a gene. Germline V gene lookup returns CDR1 SGDLS and CDR2 YYNGEE. Based on the CDR3 plus reference TRBV9 and TRBJ2-1, the full variable domain is DSGVTQTPKHLITATGQRVTLRCSPRSGDLSVYWYQQSLDQGLQFLIQYYNGEERAKGNILERFSAQQFPDLHSELNLSSLELGDSALYFCASSVPAGGNEQFFGPGTRLTVL.

The chain combines TRBV5-1 with TRBJ2-3, with 9 bases lining up with TRBD2. The CDR3 contains 18 residues. Germline V CDR1 and CDR2: SGHRS, YFSETQ. Germline trimming cut 0 bases from V and 0 bases from J; bases unmatched to any gene: 8. The CDR3 sequence: CASSLALAGRPSTDTQYF. Here the CDR3 DNA reads TGCGCCAGCAGCTTGGCGCTAGCGGGGAGACCTAGCACAGATACGCAGTATTTT.

V usage is TRBV19 and J usage is TRBJ2-2, with 12 nucleotides matching TRBD2. Germline lookup yields CDR1 LNHDA and CDR2 SQIVND (reference sequence). The CDR3 runs to 18 residues. V lost 7 bases to trimming and J lost 5 bases; unmatched junction nucleotides: 14. Written as DNA, the CDR3 is TGTGCCAGTAAATTTGCTAGCGGGGGGGCGGTGGTGACCGGGGAGCTGTTTTTT. As protein: CASKFASGGAVVTGELFF. Full variable domain (missing parts from reference TRBV19 and TRBJ2-2): DGGITQSPKYLFRKEGQNVTLSCEQNLNHDAMYWYRQDPGQGLRLIYYSQIVNDFQKGDIAEGYSVSREKKESFPLTVTSAQKNPTAFYLCASKFASGGAVVTGELFFGEGSRLTVL.

The V and J genes are TRBV27 and TRBJ2-1, with 14 bases aligning to TRBD2. The CDR3 covers 13 residues. CDR1 MNHEY and CDR2 SMNVEV come from the germline V gene (reference sequence). Germline trimming cut 6 bases from V and 14 bases from J; bases unmatched to any gene: 6. CDR3 residues: CASRPLGLAGEFF. The CDR3 DNA reads TGTGCCAGCAGACCCTTGGGACTAGCGGGGGAGTTCTTC.

The chain couples TRBV6-5 to TRBJ2-2; tentatively, D is TRBD2 (6 bases). V was clipped by 7 bases and J by 5 bases, with 17 bases between them. The CDR3 sequence is 15 residues long. Germline CDR1 MNHEY, CDR2 SVGAGI. The CDR3 reads CASKSMRRVTGELFF. The DNA for the CDR3 is TGTGCCAGCAAATCAATGAGGAGGGTGACCGGGGAGCTGTTTTTT.

This clone came up a few times. V and J are TRBV11-2 and TRBJ2-1; TRBD2 matches 8 bases. Germline trimming cut 5 bases from V and 0 bases from J; bases unmatched to any gene: 3. The CDR3 sequence is 15 residues long. Germline CDR1 SGHAT, CDR2 FQNNGV. CDR3 nucleotide sequence: TGTGCCAGCAGCCCTAGCGGGCCCTCCTACAATGAGCAGTTCTTC. The encoded protein is CASSPSGPSYNEQFF. Variable domain in full (rest from reference TRBV11-2 and TRBJ2-1): EAGVAQSPRYKIIEKRQSVAFWCNPISGHATLYWYQQILGQGPKLLIQFQNNGVVDDSQLPKDRFSAERLKGVDSTLKIQPAKLEDSAVYLCASSPSGPSYNEQFFGPGTRLTVL.

V gene TRBV11-3 combines with J gene TRBJ2-1; 8 bases line up with TRBD2. Trimming cost V 5 bases and J 6 bases; bases outside gene matches: 9. Germline values: CDR1 SGHNT, CDR2 YENEEA. The CDR3 spans 15 residues. CDR3 in DNA: TGTGCCAGCAGCCCAGCGGGAGCTACTCGCAATGAGCAGTTCTTC. Amino acid sequence: CASSPAGATRNEQFF. Filled out from reference TRBV11-3 and TRBJ2-1, the complete variable domain reads EAGVVQSPRYKIIEKKQPVAFWCNPISGHNTLYWYLQNLGQGPELLIRYENEEAVDDSQLPKDRFSAERLKGVDSTLKIQPAELGDSAVYLCASSPAGATRNEQFFGPGTRLTVL.

The chain has TRBV11-2 and TRBJ2-7; 7 bases line up with TRBD2. Germline V gives CDR1 SGHAT, CDR2 FQNNGV. The CDR3 is 15 amino acids. The junction had 7 bases not matched to a gene; V was cut back by 2 bases and J by 3 bases. The CDR3 nucleotides read TGTGCCAGCAGCTTAAGCGGGGCGAATTTCTACGAGCAGTACTTC. Amino acids: CASSLSGANFYEQYF. Full variable domain (rest looked up from reference TRBV11-2 and TRBJ2-7): EAGVAQSPRYKIIEKRQSVAFWCNPISGHATLYWYQQILGQGPKLLIQFQNNGVVDDSQLPKDRFSAERLKGVDSTLKIQPAKLEDSAVYLCASSLSGANFYEQYFGPGTRLTVT.

V gene TRBV3-1 (or the pseudogene TRBV3-2) combines with J gene TRBJ1-1; D might be TRBD1 (5 bases). Germline V CDR1 and CDR2: LGHDT, YNNKEL (reference sequence). The V and J ends lost 4 bases and 1 base respectively, with 10 bases between them. The CDR3 is 14 amino acids. Written as DNA, the CDR3 is TGTGCCAGCAGCCCGGGACTGGCGAACACTGAAGCTTTCTTT. This codes for CASSPGLANTEAFF.

The chain uses TRBV27 and TRBJ1-1, with TRBD1 matching over 7 bases. Germline values: CDR1 MNHEY, CDR2 SMNVEV (reference sequence). This CDR3 spans 14 amino acids. V dropped 6 bases and J dropped 4; count of bases not matched to a gene: 8. The CDR3 loop reads CASRQTGAGTEAFF. CDR3 DNA sequence: TGTGCCAGCAGACAAACAGGGGCTGGCACTGAAGCTTTCTTT.

The V gene is TRBV18, the J gene TRBJ2-1, with D possibly being TRBD2 (6 bases). CDR3 size: 16 residues. The germline CDR1 and CDR2 sequences are KGHSH and LQKENI. Trimming took 0 bases from V and 4 from J, leaving 13 bases between them. Here the CDR3 reads CASSPPSRRDYNEQFF. The CDR3 nucleotides are TGTGCCAGCTCACCACCTAGTCGGCGGGATTACAATGAGCAGTTCTTC.

The gene calls are TRBV16 and TRBJ1-3; D not certain. Trimming removed 1 base at V and 3 bases at J, with 13 bases between. CDR1 KGHSY and CDR2 FQNENV come from the germline V gene. This CDR3 has 16 amino acids. CDR3 nucleotide sequence: TGTGCCAGCAGCCAATGGGCAGAGAAATATGGAAACACCATATATTTT. The encoded protein is CASSQWAEKYGNTIYF.

The chain carries TRBV2 and TRBJ2-3; 13 positions agree with TRBD2. V gave up 5 bases and J gave up 0 bases; unmatched junction bases: 2. The CDR3 contains 16 residues. Germline CDR1 SNHLY, CDR2 FYNNEI. CDR3 residues: CASSRTSGSSTDTQYF. CDR3 nucleotides: TGTGCCAGCAGTAGGACTAGCGGGAGTAGCACAGATACGCAGTATTTT.

The genes are TRBV18 and TRBJ1-2; TRBD1 matches at 10 bases. Germline CDR1 KGHSH, CDR2 LQKENI. V was clipped by 4 bases and J by 2 bases; unmatched bases: 4. The CDR3 runs 15 residues. The CDR3 DNA follows: TGTGCCAGCTCACAAACGGGACAGGGGAACTATGGCTACACCTTC. Residues: CASSQTGQGNYGYTF.

The chain is built from TRBV10-1 and TRBJ1-1; no clear D gene. The germline CDR1 and CDR2 sequences are WNHNN and SYGVQD (reference sequence). V lost 3 bases and J 4 bases, leaving 9 bases between the germline ends. The CDR3 is 13 amino acids. The DNA of the CDR3 is TGCGCCAGCAGTGACCCAGTGGCCACTGAAGCTTTCTTT. Translating it yields CASSDPVATEAFF.

This clone was seen just once. This chain connects TRBV19 to TRBJ2-3, with 9 bases matching TRBD2. Trimming at V came to 5 bases and at J to 2 bases, leaving 8 bases not matched to a gene. Germline CDR1 reads LNHDA; CDR2 reads SQIVND (reference sequence). The CDR3 is 16 amino acids. CDR3 protein: CASSEPTSGYTDTQYF. DNA for the CDR3: TGTGCCAGTAGTGAGCCGACTAGCGGATACACAGATACGCAGTATTTT.

The chain employs TRBV29-1 and TRBJ2-1; D ambiguous. The CDR3 is 12 amino acids. V was clipped by 0 bases and J by 8 bases, with 8 bases between them. CDR1 is SQVTM, CDR2 ANQGSEA, per germline. The CDR3, as DNA: TGCAGCGTTGAAGAATTGTCCGATGAGCAGTTCTTC. This gives the protein CSVEELSDEQFF.

The chain carries TRBV9 and TRBJ2-3, with D maybe TRBD1 (5 bases). CDR1 and CDR2 from the germline V gene are SGDLS and YYNGEE. The ends were cut back, 0 bases at V and 6 bases at J, with 14 bases in the middle. The CDR3 runs 15 residues. This chain's CDR3 is CASSVVGPTGDTQYF. The DNA for the CDR3 is TGTGCCAGCAGCGTAGTGGGGCCCACCGGGGATACGCAGTATTTT. Based on the CDR3 plus reference TRBV9 and TRBJ2-3, the full variable domain is DSGVTQTPKHLITATGQRVTLRCSPRSGDLSVYWYQQSLDQGLQFLIQYYNGEERAKGNILERFSAQQFPDLHSELNLSSLELGDSALYFCASSVVGPTGDTQYFGPGTRLTVL.

J is TRBJ2-7 and V is TRBV6-5; TRBD2 agrees at 7 bases. The trim removed 0 bases at V and 0 bases at J, leaving 5 bases unmatched. The germline gives CDR1 MNHEY, CDR2 SVGAGI. This CDR3 has 16 amino acids. CDR3 DNA: TGTGCCAGCAGTTACTCAGGCCGCGGGGGCTCCTACGAGCAGTACTTC. It yields the protein CASSYSGRGGSYEQYF.

This clone has only one observation. This chain uses TRBV19 with TRBJ1-5, with D unclear. Germline CDR1 reads LNHDA; CDR2 reads SQIVND (reference sequence). V lost 2 bases and J 1 base, leaving 9 bases between the germline ends. The CDR3 runs 15 residues. Here the CDR3 reads CASSIRSGSNQPQHF. The CDR3 DNA sequence: TGTGCCAGTAGTATACGGTCAGGAAGCAATCAGCCCCAGCATTTT.

The chain employs TRBV6-1 and TRBJ2-3; D possibly corresponds to TRBD1 (5 bases). The CDR3 is made up of 14 amino acids. V lost 3 bases to trimming and J lost 2 bases, with 9 bases between them. Germline V gene sequence: CDR1 MNHNS, CDR2 SASEGT. The CDR3 region is CASSDDRYTDTQYF. The CDR3 nucleotides read TGTGCCAGCAGTGACGACAGATACACAGATACGCAGTATTTT.

The J gene is TRBJ2-2, the V gene TRBV9; D possibly corresponds to TRBD1 (6 bases). V was clipped by 2 bases and J by 7 bases, with 9 bases between them. The CDR3 runs 13 residues. CDR1 is SGDLS and CDR2 is YYNGEE in the germline V gene. CDR3 coding DNA: TGTGCCAGCAGCGTGGGGGACATCGGGGAGCTGTTTTTT. This encodes CASSVGDIGELFF. Variable domain in full (rest from reference TRBV9 and TRBJ2-2): DSGVTQTPKHLITATGQRVTLRCSPRSGDLSVYWYQQSLDQGLQFLIQYYNGEERAKGNILERFSAQQFPDLHSELNLSSLELGDSALYFCASSVGDIGELFFGEGSRLTVL.

V usage is TRBV7-8 and J usage is TRBJ1-3; D gene ambiguous. CDR1 and CDR2 from the germline V gene are SGHVS and FQNEAQ. The CDR3 loop spans 15 amino acids. V gave up 0 bases and J gave up 0 bases, with 6 bases separating them. The CDR3 region has the DNA TGTGCCAGCAGCTTAGCCCGGAGCTCTGGAAACACCATATATTTT. This sequence encodes CASSLARSSGNTIYF.

In DNA, the CDR3 is TGTGCCAGTAGTACCTCTTTAGATGAGCAGTTCTTC. Protein product: CASSTSLDEQFF. This chain joins TRBV19 and TRBJ2-1; no clear D gene. Germline V gene sequence: CDR1 LNHDA, CDR2 SQIVND (reference sequence). There are 12 residues in the CDR3. V dropped 4 bases and J dropped 8 bases, with 9 bases sitting between them. Variable domain in full (rest from reference TRBV19 and TRBJ2-1): DGGITQSPKYLFRKEGQNVTLSCEQNLNHDAMYWYRQDPGQGLRLIYYSQIVNDFQKGDIAEGYSVSREKKESFPLTVTSAQKNPTAFYLCASSTSLDEQFFGPGTRLTVL.

The rearrangement uses TRBV11-2 and TRBJ2-7; no definite D call. In germline, CDR1 is SGHAT, CDR2 FQNNGV. The CDR3 length is 13 residues. V lost 3 bases, J lost 0 bases, and 6 bases lay in between. CDR3 DNA sequence: TGTGCCAGCAGCTTCTCGGGCTCCTACGAGCAGTACTTC. It codes for CASSFSGSYEQYF.